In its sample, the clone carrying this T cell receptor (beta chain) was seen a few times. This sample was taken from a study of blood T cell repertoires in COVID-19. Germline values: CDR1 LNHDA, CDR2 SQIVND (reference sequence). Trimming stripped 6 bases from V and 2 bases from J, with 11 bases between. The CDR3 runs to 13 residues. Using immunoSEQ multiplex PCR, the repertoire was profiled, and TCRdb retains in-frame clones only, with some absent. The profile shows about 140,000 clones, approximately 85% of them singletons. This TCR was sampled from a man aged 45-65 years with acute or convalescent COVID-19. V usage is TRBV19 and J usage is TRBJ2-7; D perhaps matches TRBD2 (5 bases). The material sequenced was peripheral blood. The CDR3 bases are TGTGCCAGTAGCCACGGACTGACCTACGAGCAGTACTTC. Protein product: CASSHGLTYEQYF.